The clone carrying this T cell receptor beta chain was recorded a few times. The antigen is not known. CDR1 is MNHEY, CDR2 SVGEGT, per germline. Trimming removed 2 bases from V and 2 bases from J, with 10 bases in between. CDR3 length: 15 residues. This entry belongs to a study of response to subunit inactivated influenza vaccine. Points from the study as a whole: Every seasonal influenza vaccination brings in few new T cells, the authors suggested.

TCRdb used MiXCR to reprocess the RT-PCR reads, holding one entry per CDR3 protein. The data show some 600,000 distinct CDR3 sequences, 11% to 15% seen once. J is TRBJ1-5 and V is TRBV6-2 or TRBV6-3, with D unresolved. Sequencing was performed on PBMCs from blood, taken approximately 15 days before vaccination. This TCR derives from a man over 45 who received an inactivated influenza vaccine. This chain's CDR3 is CASSYGGFGNQPQHF. In nucleotides, the CDR3 is TGTGCCAGCAGTTACGGAGGGTTTGGCAATCAGCCCCAGCATTTT.